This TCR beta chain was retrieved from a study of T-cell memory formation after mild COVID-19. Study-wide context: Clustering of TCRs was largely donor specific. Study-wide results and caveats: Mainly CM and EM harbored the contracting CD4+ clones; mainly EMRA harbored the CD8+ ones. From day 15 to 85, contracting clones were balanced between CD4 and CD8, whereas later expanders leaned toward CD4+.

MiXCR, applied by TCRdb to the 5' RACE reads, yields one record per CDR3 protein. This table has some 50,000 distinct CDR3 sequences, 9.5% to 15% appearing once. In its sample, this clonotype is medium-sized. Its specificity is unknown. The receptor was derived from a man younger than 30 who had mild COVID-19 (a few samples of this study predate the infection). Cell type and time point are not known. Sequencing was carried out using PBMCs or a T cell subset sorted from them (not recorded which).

The CDR3 loop reads CASSLPGGNIQYF. CDR3 DNA sequence: TGTGCCAGCAGTTTACCAGGCGGAAACATTCAGTACTTC. V gene TRBV27 combines with J gene TRBJ2-4; D gene ambiguous. From germline, CDR1 is MNHEY and CDR2 SMNVEV (reference sequence). The CDR3 runs to 13 residues. Trimming shortened V by 2 bases and J by 6 bases, and 8 bases separated the two germline ends.